These T cell receptor beta chains were read from a single sample in a study of memory CD4+ T cells and cytomegalovirus serostatus. TCRdb's table, derived via immunoSEQ multiplex PCR, lists solely in-frame clones and lacks some. This table has roughly 42,000 clones, roughly three quarters appearing once. Sequencing used memory CD4+ T cells from blood. These receptors were collected from an adult in good health and CMV-seronegative. Each CDR3 is given with its conserved first and last residue. A D gene is named only where the DNA matches it firmly. Clone size, where shown, is once, few, many, or a class for clones that have expanded.

v_call	d_call	j_call	clone_size	cdr3_nt	cdr3_aa
TRBV2	NA	TRBJ1-1	few	TGTGCCAGCAGTGAGGTCACGCACAACACTGAAGCTTTCTTT	CASSEVTHNTEAFF
TRBV6-5	NA	TRBJ2-3	NA	TGTGCCAGCAGCAACACCGCGGGGGCCTCCGCGCAGTATTTT	CASSNTAGASAQYF
TRBV5-4	NA	TRBJ1-1	NA	TGTGCCAGCTACTTGACAGGGAACACTGAAGCTTTCTTT	CASYLTGNTEAFF
TRBV5-1	TRBD1	TRBJ1-6	once	TGCGCCACCCGCTCCGGGACAGCTAATTCACCCCTCCACTTT	CATRSGTANSPLHF
TRBV7-9	TRBD1	TRBJ1-2	NA	TGTGCCAGTTCTAACAGGGGGCCTTGGGGCTACACCTTC	CASSNRGPWGYTF
TRBV15	NA	TRBJ2-5	NA	TGTGCCAGTTCGGAGGGGATGGAGACCCAGTACTTC	CASSEGMETQYF
TRBV4-1	NA	TRBJ1-4	few	TGCGCCAGCAGCCAAGATTATCCGGAAAAACTGTTTTTT	CASSQDYPEKLFF
TRBV5-1	NA	TRBJ1-2	few	TGCGCCAGCAGCTTGGGGGTAGACAGGCGATACTATGGCTACACCTTC	CASSLGVDRRYYGYTF
TRBV2	NA	TRBJ1-2	few	TGTGCCAGCAGTCGAGGACAGCGTTTTGGCTACACCTTC	CASSRGQRFGYTF
TRBV7-2	NA	TRBJ2-1	NA	TGTGCCAGCAGCTTAATATCCCAGCTGGATGAGCAGTTCTTC	CASSLISQLDEQFF
TRBV19	NA	TRBJ2-6	few	TGTGCCAGTAGGCCCACAGCGACTGGGGCCAACGTCCTGACTTTC	CASRPTATGANVLTF
TRBV19	TRBD1	TRBJ2-5	once	TGTGCCAGTAGTGCCGGGACAGGGGGCAAAGAGACCCAGTACTTC	CASSAGTGGKETQYF
TRBV5-1	NA	TRBJ1-2	NA	TGCGCCAGCAGCTTGGATGGGGCTACGGTCTATGGCTACACCTTC	CASSLDGATVYGYTF
TRBV19	NA	TRBJ1-1	NA	TGTGCCAGTAAGTCCAGCATTCCTGAAGCTTTCTTT	CASKSSIPEAFF
TRBV10-1	NA	TRBJ1-5	NA	TGCGCCAGCAGTGAGTTCGCAATACCCACCGGGCGGGGAATGGTAAATCAGCCCCAGCATTTT	CASSEFAIPTGRGMVNQPQHF